A single sample gave rise to the 28 T cell receptor beta chains below, sequenced in a study of T cells after yellow fever vaccination. TCRdb reanalysed the 5' RACE reads using MiXCR and keeps one entry per CDR3 protein. The sample consists of approximately 510,000 distinct CDR3 sequences, 21% of them appearing once. The material sequenced was PBMCs, taken less than 25 days after the first yellow fever vaccination. The source is a man aged 18 to 29 who received the YFV17D yellow fever vaccine.

This clonotype showed up just once. The chain recombines TRBV12-3 or TRBV12-4 with TRBJ1-5; 9 bases are a match to TRBD1. CDR3 length: 15 amino acids. V dropped 7 bases and J dropped 1; count of bases not matched to a gene: 5. CDR3 protein: CASTLDRGSNQPQHF. CDR3 DNA sequence: TGTGCCAGCACCTTGGACAGGGGAAGCAATCAGCCCCAGCATTTT.

This clonotype was recorded a few times. The V and J genes are TRBV12-3 or TRBV12-4 and TRBJ1-5, with TRBD1 matching over 7 bases. J lost 6 bases, V lost 4 bases, and 3 bases had no gene match. The CDR3 runs to 13 residues. This chain's CDR3 is CASSSTGIQPQHF. The CDR3, as DNA: TGTGCCAGCAGTTCGACAGGGATTCAGCCCCAGCATTTT.

This clonotype was counted only a few times. The V gene is TRBV20-1, the J gene TRBJ2-7; a weak D match, TRBD1 (5 bases). Trimming took 4 bases from V and 1 from J, leaving 11 bases between them. The CDR3 totals 13 residues. Germline CDR1 is DFQATT and CDR2 is SNEGSKA (reference sequence). The CDR3 is CSAISGLSYEQYV. The CDR3 DNA is TGCAGTGCTATCTCAGGGTTATCCTACGAGCAGTACGTC.

This clonotype was seen a few times. The V call is TRBV9, the J call TRBJ2-3; no definite D call. The CDR3 contains 12 residues. V lost 3 bases to trimming and J lost 5 bases, with 7 bases between them. Germline V CDR1 and CDR2: SGDLS, YYNGEE. This chain's CDR3 is CASSAHIDTQYF. DNA for the CDR3: TGTGCCAGCAGCGCGCACATAGATACGCAGTATTTT.

This chain connects TRBV18 to TRBJ2-5; 8 bases align to TRBD1. Germline V gene data show CDR1 as KGHSH and CDR2 as LQKENI. CDR3 length equals 17 residues. J lost 1 base, V lost 1 base, and 8 bases had no gene match. The CDR3 nucleotides are TGTGCCAGCTCACCACTGCCCGGACAGGGTGGCCAAGAGACCCAGTACTTC. Amino acids: CASSPLPGQGGQETQYF.

The chain has TRBV29-1 and TRBJ2-7; D unclear. Trimming removed 4 bases at V and 4 bases at J, with 11 bases between. CDR1 is SQVTM, CDR2 ANQGSEA, per germline. The CDR3 has 12 amino acids. The chain's CDR3 is CSVVVSLYEQYF. As DNA, the CDR3 is TGCAGCGTTGTAGTCAGTTTGTACGAGCAGTACTTC.

V gene TRBV12-3 or TRBV12-4 combines with J gene TRBJ1-5; D gene uncertain. Trimming cost V 2 bases and J 0 bases, with 8 bases left between them. This CDR3 region has 15 residues. The CDR3 nucleotides read TGTGCCAGCAGTTTAACATTGAATAGCAATCAGCCCCAGCATTTT. Amino acid sequence: CASSLTLNSNQPQHF.

This clonotype was counted only a few times. V is TRBV20-1 and J is TRBJ1-6, with 7 nucleotides matching TRBD1. The CDR3 runs 14 residues. Germline V CDR1 and CDR2: DFQATT, SNEGSKA (reference sequence). The V and J ends lost 3 bases and 4 bases, in that order; junction bases with no gene match: 3. CDR3 in amino acids: CSASRDRYNSPLHF. CDR3 DNA: TGCAGTGCTAGCCGGGACAGATATAATTCACCCCTCCACTTT.

The chain joins TRBV7-9 to TRBJ1-1; D unclear. Germline CDR1 and CDR2: SEHNR and FQNEAQ (reference sequence). With 5 bases removed from V and 4 bases from J, the gap between germline ends came to 17 bases. This CDR3 spans 15 amino acids. The CDR3 is CASSGSLGSGTEAFF. CDR3 nucleotide sequence: TGTGCCAGCAGCGGTAGTTTAGGGTCGGGCACTGAAGCTTTCTTT.

This clonotype was picked up a small number of times. This chain links TRBV4-2 with TRBJ2-2, with 7 positions matching TRBD2. Germline trimming cut 4 bases from V and 2 bases from J; bases unmatched to any gene: 7. The CDR3 extends over 16 amino acids. Germline CDR1 reads LGHNA; CDR2 reads YNFKEQ. The CDR3 reads CASSLVSGVNTGELFF. CDR3 DNA: TGTGCCAGCAGCCTGGTCAGCGGGGTCAACACCGGGGAGCTGTTTTTT.

This clonotype turned up a few times. This chain links TRBV6-2 or TRBV6-3 with TRBJ2-7, with 8 positions matching TRBD1. Losses at the gene ends were 8 bases for V and 5 bases for J; bases not matched to a gene: 11. In germline, CDR1 is MNHEY, CDR2 SVGEGT. This CDR3 comprises 14 residues. The CDR3 sequence: CASGGVDRVHEQYF. DNA of the CDR3: TGTGCCAGCGGCGGAGTGGACAGGGTACACGAGCAGTACTTC.

The CDR3 loop is CAIRGGNEQFF. The CDR3, as DNA: TGTGCCATAAGGGGGGGCAATGAGCAGTTCTTC. V is TRBV6-2 or TRBV6-3 and J is TRBJ2-1, with D possibly TRBD2 on 7 matching bases. V was shortened by 10 bases and J by 6 bases, with 10 bases between the two germline ends. The CDR3 sequence is 11 residues long. Germline V gene sequence: CDR1 MNHEY, CDR2 SVGEGT.

This clonotype was observed a handful of times. The genes are TRBV5-1 and TRBJ2-7; tentative D call: TRBD1 (5 bases). Germline V lookup: CDR1 SGHRS, CDR2 YFSETQ. The V end was cut by 4 bases, the J end by 2 bases, with 19 bases between. There are 16 residues in the CDR3. CDR3 region: CASSASPPDNPYEQYF. CDR3 nucleotides: TGCGCCAGCAGCGCCTCACCCCCGGACAACCCCTACGAGCAGTACTTC.

The V and J genes are TRBV25-1 and TRBJ2-7; D unclear. Germline V gene sequence: CDR1 MGHDK, CDR2 SYGVNS. The CDR3 extends over 12 amino acids. Trimming left V 11 bases short and J 2 bases short, with 13 bases between. CDR3 amino acids: CALPRQPYEQYV. For the CDR3, the DNA is TGTGCCCTCCCCCGGCAGCCCTACGAGCAGTACGTC.

The chain recombines TRBV7-6 with TRBJ2-7; 8 positions agree with TRBD1. The CDR3 is made up of 17 amino acids. Trimming took 4 bases from V and 5 from J; bases not matched to a gene: 16. Germline loops: CDR1 SGHVS, CDR2 FNYEAQ. The CDR3 nucleotides read TGTGCCAGCAGCTCCTCCCTAGGCAGGGGGCGCGGGAACGAGCAGTACTTC. Translating gives CASSSSLGRGRGNEQYF. The variable domain in full, completed from reference TRBV7-6 and TRBJ2-7, reads GAGVSQSPRYKVTKRGQDVALRCDPISGHVSLYWYRQALGQGPEFLTYFNYEAQQDKSGLPNDRFSAERPEGSISTLTIQRTEQRDSAMYRCASSSSLGRGRGNEQYFGPGTRLTVT.

This clonotype was counted only a few times. The rearrangement joins TRBV3-1 to TRBJ2-7, with D uncertain. CDR1 LGHDT and CDR2 YNNKEL come from the germline V gene (reference sequence). With 1 base removed from V and 7 bases from J, the gap between germline ends came to 14 bases. The CDR3 extends over 14 amino acids. CDR3 in DNA: TGTGCCAGCAGCCAAGGAATGGTCCTTGGGGAGCAGTACTTC. Translated: CASSQGMVLGEQYF.

The chain joins TRBV15 to TRBJ2-7; D is unclear. Germline loops: CDR1 LNHNV, CDR2 YYDKDF (reference sequence). Trimming stripped 3 bases from V and 0 bases from J, with 12 bases between. The CDR3 extends over 15 amino acids. The CDR3 sequence is CATSSSGSGSYEQYF. The CDR3 region has the DNA TGTGCCACCAGCAGTTCCGGTTCCGGCTCCTACGAGCAGTACTTC. The whole variable domain, filled in from reference TRBV15 and TRBJ2-7, reads DAMVIQNPRYQVTQFGKPVTLSCSQTLNHNVMYWYQQKSSQAPKLLFHYYDKDFNNEADTPDNFQSRRPNTSFCFLDIRSPGLGDTAMYLCATSSSGSGSYEQYFGPGTRLTVT.

The table lists this clonotype with a few counts. The chain uses TRBV7-8 and TRBJ2-3; a possible D gene is TRBD1 (6 bases). Trimming took 1 base from V and 5 from J, leaving 16 bases between them. Per germline, CDR1 SGHVS and CDR2 FQNEAQ. CDR3 length: 16 residues. CDR3 amino acids: CASSLVSALGGDTQYF. In DNA, the CDR3 is TGTGCCAGCAGCTTAGTTAGCGCCTTAGGGGGAGATACGCAGTATTTT.

This clonotype has a handful of counts. The J gene is TRBJ2-2, the V gene TRBV7-9, with unresolved D. The CDR3 loop spans 14 amino acids. V was clipped by 2 bases and J by 1 base, with 5 bases between them. Germline V lookup: CDR1 SEHNR, CDR2 FQNEAQ (reference sequence). CDR3 DNA sequence: TGTGCCAGCAGCTTATTTGAGAACACCGGGGAGCTGTTTTTT. Translated: CASSLFENTGELFF. Full variable domain (missing parts from reference TRBV7-9 and TRBJ2-2): DTGVSQNPRHKITKRGQNVTFRCDPISEHNRLYWYRQTLGQGPEFLTYFQNEAQLEKSRLLSDRFSAERPKGSFSTLEIQRTEQGDSAMYLCASSLFENTGELFFGEGSRLTVL.

J is TRBJ2-7 and V is TRBV7-2; D gene uncertain. Trimming stripped 0 bases from V and 2 bases from J, with 8 bases between. This CDR3 has 14 residues. Germline CDR1 SGHTA, CDR2 FQGNSA. The CDR3 coding sequence is TGTGCCAGCAGCTTAGCTGCAGTAACCTACGAGCAGTACTTC. Its translation: CASSLAAVTYEQYF. The whole variable domain, remainder taken from reference TRBV7-2 and TRBJ2-7, is GAGVSQSPSNKVTEKGKDVELRCDPISGHTALYWYRQSLGQGLEFLIYFQGNSAPDKSGLPSDRFSAERTGGSVSTLTIQRTQQEDSAVYLCASSLAAVTYEQYFGPGTRLTVT.

This chain connects TRBV7-2 to TRBJ1-1; D not certain. Germline V lookup: CDR1 SGHTA, CDR2 FQGNSA. V lost 7 bases, J lost 2 bases, and 11 bases lay in between. The CDR3 has 13 amino acids. The CDR3 nucleotides read TGTGCCAGCAAAAGGTACGGAAACACTGAAGCTTTCTTT. Translated, it gives CASKRYGNTEAFF.

This clonotype was counted only a few times. One end of the junction is discordant with germline, which a read error may explain. V and J are TRBV7-7 and TRBJ1-4; D not certain. This CDR3 spans 13 amino acids. Germline V gene lookup returns CDR1 SSHAT and CDR2 FNYEAQ (reference sequence). CDR3 protein: CASSKTANEKLFF. Here the CDR3 DNA reads TGTGCTAGCAGCAAGACGGCTAATGAAAAACTGTTTTTT.

This clonotype has just a few counts. The chain joins TRBV5-4 to TRBJ2-4; TRBD2 matches at 8 bases. Trimming took 0 bases from V and 6 from J; bases not matched to a gene: 2. Germline V gene lookup returns CDR1 SGHNT and CDR2 YYREEE (reference sequence). CDR3 length: 14 amino acids. The CDR3 DNA is TGTGCCAGCAGCTTGGCGGGGGGGGCAAACATTCAGTACTTC. This gives the protein CASSLAGGANIQYF. Complete variable domain (other parts from reference TRBV5-4 and TRBJ2-4): ETGVTQSPTHLIKTRGQQVTLRCSSQSGHNTVSWYQQALGQGPQFIFQYYREEENGRGNFPPRFSGLQFPNYSSELNVNALELDDSALYLCASSLAGGANIQYFGAGTRLSVL.

The J gene is TRBJ2-3, the V gene TRBV6-1; 9 bases line up with TRBD1. V was clipped by 6 bases and J by 3 bases; unmatched bases: 7. Germline V lookup: CDR1 MNHNS, CDR2 SASEGT. The length of the CDR3 is 15 residues. The CDR3 coding sequence is TGTGCCAGCAGATCACAGGGGGCGCGGACAGATACGCAGTATTTT. This encodes CASRSQGARTDTQYF.

The V gene is TRBV6-5, the J gene TRBJ2-3, with TRBD1 matching 11 bases. Germline CDR1 and CDR2: MNHEY and SVGAGI. Trimming cost V 2 bases and J 6 bases; bases outside gene matches: 1. The CDR3 has 14 amino acids. This CDR3 reads CASSYGQGADTQYF. The CDR3 nucleotides read TGTGCCAGCAGTTACGGACAGGGGGCCGATACGCAGTATTTT.

This clonotype was seen ten or more times. V and J are TRBV5-1 and TRBJ2-1, with D possibly being TRBD1 or TRBD2 (5 bases each). The germline gives CDR1 SGHRS, CDR2 YFSETQ. The CDR3 consists of 15 residues. V lost 4 bases and J 4 bases, leaving 15 bases between the germline ends. CDR3 loop: CASSQPGTVYNEQFF. The CDR3 DNA reads as TGCGCCAGCAGCCAACCGGGGACCGTATACAATGAGCAGTTCTTC.

V gene TRBV7-8 combines with J gene TRBJ2-3; D is unclear. Trimming stripped 2 bases from V and 3 bases from J, with 12 bases between. Germline V gene sequence: CDR1 SGHVS, CDR2 FQNEAQ. The CDR3 length is 15 residues. CDR3 nucleotides: TGTGCCAGCAGCTTATCAGGCCCCGGGACAGATACGCAGTATTTT. Its protein is CASSLSGPGTDTQYF.

V gene TRBV11-1 combines with J gene TRBJ2-3; 7 bases match TRBD1. CDR1 is SGHAT, CDR2 FQDESV, per germline (reference sequence). Trimming cost V 5 bases and J 0 bases; bases outside gene matches: 14. The CDR3 is made up of 18 amino acids. CDR3 bases: TGTGCCAGCAGCGCCAGACAGGGCGAGGACTCTAGCACAGATACGCAGTATTTT. This codes for CASSARQGEDSSTDTQYF.